This T cell receptor (beta chain) was sequenced in a study of T cell repertoires in cytomegalovirus infection. About the research overall: It can be stated that public TCR beta signatures indicated CMV infection as well as a matching HLA type. Whole-study results and caveats: Dominating the ex vivo response were TCR beta clonotypes that were CMV-specific and HLA-C-restricted. The cumulative frequency of public TCR beta families identified carriers of CMV plus the relevant HLA.

CDR1 is SEHNR and CDR2 is FQNEAQ in the germline V gene (reference sequence). The CDR3 spans 15 residues. V was pared by 5 bases and J by 6 bases, with 9 bases of the junction left unmatched. For this clonotype: The antigen remains undetermined.

TCRdb recomputed calls from the reads with MiXCR, one row per CDR3 protein. The repertoire consists of 650,000 to 900,000 distinct CDR3 sequences, with about 31% occurring once and the leading ten covering over 10%. This clonotype was obtained from a human donor in good health (CMV status not recorded). Some clones in this sample may be carry-over from other donors' samples. This material consisted of cultured CD8+ T cells from PBMCs, taken from culture after CMV antigen stimulation. The chain combines TRBV7-9 with TRBJ1-2, with 10 bases lining up with TRBD1. DNA of the CDR3: TGTGCCAGCAGCCCACCGGGACAGGGGATCCATGGCTACACCTTC. This translates into CASSPPGQGIHGYTF.